Sequencing of this T cell receptor (beta chain) was carried out in a study of patients and donors after allogeneic stem cell transplantation. This clonotype came up many times. TCRdb analysed the RT-PCR reads with MiXCR anew, one entry per CDR3 protein. The top ten hold about 34% of the sample, which has 16,000 or so distinct CDR3 sequences, roughly 27% seen once. Trimming left V 3 bases short and J 9 bases short, with 15 bases between. From germline, CDR1 is SGHRS and CDR2 YFSETQ. The CDR3 consists of 13 residues. The receptor was isolated from a human donor who was either an allogeneic HSCT recipient or a stem cell or donor lymphocyte infusion donor (not recorded which). It is not recorded whose cells these are; they may come from a transplant donor. The chain has TRBV5-1 and TRBJ1-1; no firm D call. The specimen sequenced was blood, either unsorted or a sorted T cell fraction (not recorded which). CDR3 in DNA: TGCGCCAGCAGCTCTGGACGGAGTCTTAAAGCTTTCTTT. Translated: CASSSGRSLKAFF.